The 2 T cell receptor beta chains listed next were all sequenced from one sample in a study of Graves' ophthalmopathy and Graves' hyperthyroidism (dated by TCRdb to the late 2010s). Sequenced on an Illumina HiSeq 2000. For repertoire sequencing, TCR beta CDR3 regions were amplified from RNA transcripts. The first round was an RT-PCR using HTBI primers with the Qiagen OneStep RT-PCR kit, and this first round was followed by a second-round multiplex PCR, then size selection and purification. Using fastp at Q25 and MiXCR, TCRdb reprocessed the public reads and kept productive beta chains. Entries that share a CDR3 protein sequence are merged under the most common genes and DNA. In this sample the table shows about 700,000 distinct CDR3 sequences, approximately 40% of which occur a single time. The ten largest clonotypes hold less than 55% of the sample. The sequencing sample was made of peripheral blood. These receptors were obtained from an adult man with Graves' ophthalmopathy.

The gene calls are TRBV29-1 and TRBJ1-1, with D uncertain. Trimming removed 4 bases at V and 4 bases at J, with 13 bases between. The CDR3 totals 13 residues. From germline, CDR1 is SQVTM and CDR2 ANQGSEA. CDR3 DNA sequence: TGCAGCGTTGGCGGCCCCGGAGGCACTGAAGCTTTCTTT. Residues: CSVGGPGGTEAFF.

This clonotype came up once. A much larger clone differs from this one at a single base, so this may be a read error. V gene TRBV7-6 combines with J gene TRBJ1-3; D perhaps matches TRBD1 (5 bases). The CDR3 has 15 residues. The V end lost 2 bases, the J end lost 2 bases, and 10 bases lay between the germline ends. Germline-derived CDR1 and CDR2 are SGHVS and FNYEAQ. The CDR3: CASSLRAGTGNTIYF. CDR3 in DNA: TGTGCCAGCAGCTTACGGGCAGGGACTGGAAACACCATATATTTT.